These 9 T cell receptor beta chains were sequenced from one sample in a study of T cells in localized non-small cell lung cancer. Clones were sequenced by immunoSEQ multiplex PCR, and TCRdb holds only the in-frame ones, with some missing. The repertoire includes around 3,500 clones, roughly 20% of them detected once, and 8% to 9.5% sits in the top ten. This specimen consisted of lung tumor tissue, obtained before any cancer treatment. The receptors come from a woman aged 40 to 75 with stage III squamous cell lung carcinoma.

The V call is TRBV19, the J call TRBJ1-3, with 7 bases that match TRBD1. The CDR3 length is 12 residues. The V and J ends lost 9 bases and 7 bases, in that order; junction bases with no gene match: 6. Germline V gives CDR1 LNHDA, CDR2 SQIVND (reference sequence). The CDR3: CASGQAPNTIYF. The CDR3 DNA reads TGTGCCAGCGGACAGGCGCCCAACACCATATATTTT. Using reference TRBV19 and TRBJ1-3 for the parts outside the CDR3, the full variable domain is DGGITQSPKYLFRKEGQNVTLSCEQNLNHDAMYWYRQDPGQGLRLIYYSQIVNDFQKGDIAEGYSVSREKKESFPLTVTSAQKNPTAFYLCASGQAPNTIYFGEGSWLTVV.

This clone was seen a handful of times. The V gene is TRBV11-3, the J gene TRBJ2-7; TRBD2 might be the D (6 bases). The CDR3 loop spans 15 amino acids. Germline CDR1 SGHNT, CDR2 YENEEA. V lost 3 bases, J lost 6 bases, and 18 bases lay in between. The CDR3 DNA sequence: TGTGCCAGCAGCTTGGGAGGCGGGACGGGTGGCGAGCAGTACTTC. It yields the protein CASSLGGGTGGEQYF.

The gene calls are TRBV6-8 and TRBJ2-2; TRBD1 matches at 10 bases. The CDR3 is made up of 18 amino acids. Germline values: CDR1 MNHGY, CDR2 SAAAGT. J was trimmed by 1 base and V by 0 bases; bases with no gene match: 5. CDR3 in DNA: TGTGCCAGCAGTTACTCGTTCCGGACAGGGGGGAACACCGGGGAGCTGTTTTTT. Its protein product is CASSYSFRTGGNTGELFF.

Sample share makes this clone medium-sized. This chain links TRBV6-8 with TRBJ2-1; 8 bases are a match to TRBD2. Germline CDR1 and CDR2: MNHGY and SAAAGT. The CDR3 runs to 14 residues. The V gene end was trimmed by 5 bases and the J gene end by 5 bases; junction bases not matched to a gene: 5. Written as DNA, the CDR3 is TGTGCCAGCAGTGACGGGACTAGACACAATGAGCAGTTCTTC. This sequence encodes CASSDGTRHNEQFF.

The chain has TRBV11-3 and TRBJ1-5; perhaps TRBD1 as D (5 bases). Trimming shortened V by 2 bases and J by 5 bases, and 13 bases separated the two germline ends. The CDR3 loop spans 15 amino acids. Germline loops: CDR1 SGHNT, CDR2 YENEEA. The CDR3 nucleotides are TGTGCCAGCAGCTTAAGGGCAGGGCAGGATCAGCCCCAGCATTTT. Amino acids: CASSLRAGQDQPQHF.

Relative to its sample, this clone is medium-sized (0.01 to 0.1%). The genes are TRBV11-3 and TRBJ1-1, with D perhaps matching TRBD1 (6 bases). Germline V lookup: CDR1 SGHNT, CDR2 YENEEA. The V end lost 1 base, the J end lost 0 bases, and 6 bases lay between the germline ends. The CDR3 has 14 residues. The CDR3 loop reads CASSLGQVNTEAFF. In nucleotides, the CDR3 is TGTGCCAGCAGCTTAGGACAGGTGAACACTGAAGCTTTCTTT.

The chain recombines TRBV9 with TRBJ1-5; TRBD1 matches at 9 bases. The J segment lost 2 bases and the V segment lost 0 bases, leaving 0 bases of the junction unmatched. CDR1 and CDR2 (germline): SGDLS, YYNGEE. There are 15 residues in the CDR3. The CDR3 region is CASSVGDRGNQPQHF. For the CDR3, the DNA is TGTGCCAGCAGCGTAGGGGACAGGGGCAATCAGCCCCAGCATTTT. Supplemented by reference TRBV9 and TRBJ1-5, the full variable domain reads DSGVTQTPKHLITATGQRVTLRCSPRSGDLSVYWYQQSLDQGLQFLIQYYNGEERAKGNILERFSAQQFPDLHSELNLSSLELGDSALYFCASSVGDRGNQPQHFGDGTRLSIL.

This clone was counted only a few times. The chain has TRBV6-8 and TRBJ1-1, with TRBD1 identical over 8 bases. V dropped 2 bases and J dropped 2; count of bases not matched to a gene: 4. Germline V lookup: CDR1 MNHGY, CDR2 SAAAGT. This CDR3 has 15 amino acids. The CDR3 DNA reads TGTGCCAGCAGTTACCTCGGGACAGGCAACACTGAAGCTTTCTTT. It yields the protein CASSYLGTGNTEAFF.

The rearrangement uses TRBV6-8 and TRBJ1-1; D gene uncertain. V lost 2 bases, J lost 5 bases, and 9 bases lay in between. CDR1 and CDR2 from the germline V gene are MNHGY and SAAAGT. The CDR3 length is 13 residues. The CDR3 is CASSYKSRTEAFF. CDR3 nucleotide sequence: TGTGCCAGCAGTTACAAGTCTCGTACTGAAGCTTTCTTT.